A single sample gave rise to the 21 T cell receptor beta chains below, sequenced in a study of blood T cell repertoires in COVID-19. Assay used: immunoSEQ multiplex PCR; TCRdb lists only in-frame clones, some missing. The sample contains about 160,000 clones, under 90% of which appear only once. The sample was PBMCs or T cells enriched from blood (not recorded which). These receptors came from a woman aged 55-70 years who had recovered from COVID-19.

The rearrangement joins TRBV10-3 to TRBJ1-1; weak D call: TRBD1 (6 bases). This CDR3 spans 12 amino acids. Trimming stripped 2 bases from V and 8 bases from J, with 9 bases between. Looked up from germline, CDR1 is ENHRY and CDR2 is SYGVKD. DNA for the CDR3: TGTGCCATCAGTGAGAGGGGGATGGAAGCTTTCTTT. Amino acids: CAISERGMEAFF.

Of note for this clone: Other DNA sequences within the sample encode an identical CDR3. V and J are TRBV5-6 and TRBJ2-7, with 7 bases that match TRBD2. The CDR3 consists of 13 residues. Germline-derived CDR1 and CDR2 are SGHDT and YYEEEE. V shed 0 bases and J 4 bases; nucleotides not matched to a gene: 1. CDR3 loop: CASSLVGGYEQYF. DNA for the CDR3: TGTGCCAGCAGCTTGGTGGGGGGGTACGAGCAGTACTTC.

The V gene is TRBV6-2 or TRBV6-3, the J gene TRBJ1-5; a weak D match, TRBD1 (5 bases). The CDR3 has 17 residues. CDR1 and CDR2 from the germline V gene are MNHEY and SVGEGT. Trimming took 6 bases from V and 2 from J, leaving 20 bases between them. The CDR3 spells CASSPGQGFIRNQPQHF. In DNA, the CDR3 is TGTGCCAGCAGCCCTGGGCAGGGTTTTATTCGCAATCAGCCCCAGCATTTT.

The gene calls are TRBV7-9 and TRBJ2-6, with TRBD1 matching over 7 bases. The V gene end was trimmed by 5 bases and the J gene end by 0 bases; junction bases not matched to a gene: 4. The CDR3 sequence is 16 residues long. CDR1 is SEHNR and CDR2 is FQNEAQ in the germline V gene (reference sequence). The CDR3 region is CASSEGQISGANVLTF. In DNA form, the CDR3 reads TGTGCCAGCAGCGAGGGACAGATCTCTGGGGCCAACGTCCTGACTTTC.

The rearrangement links TRBV7-9 to TRBJ2-7; no clear D gene. The CDR3 covers 14 residues. The V end was cut by 1 base, the J end by 4 bases, with 11 bases between. Germline CDR1 and CDR2: SEHNR and FQNEAQ (reference sequence). The CDR3 sequence: CASSLVSGPYEQYF. The CDR3 coding sequence is TGTGCCAGCAGCTTAGTCTCAGGTCCATACGAGCAGTACTTC.

The chain carries TRBV30 and TRBJ1-6; perhaps TRBD1 as D (5 bases). Germline CDR1 is GTSNPN and CDR2 is SVGIG (reference sequence). The CDR3 length is 13 residues. The ends were cut back, 2 bases at V and 7 bases at J, with 9 bases in the middle. CDR3 protein: CAWSSDSNSPLHF. Here the CDR3 DNA reads TGTGCCTGGAGTTCCGACAGCAATTCACCCCTCCACTTT.

CDR3 in amino acids: CAISEPTSGGETQYF. CDR3 nucleotides: TGTGCCATCAGTGAGCCGACTAGCGGGGGGGAGACCCAGTACTTC. The J gene is TRBJ2-5, the V gene TRBV10-3; 13 nucleotides match TRBD2. Per germline, CDR1 ENHRY and CDR2 SYGVKD. There are 15 residues in the CDR3. V trimming: 2 bases; J trimming: 5 bases; junction bases outside the gene matches: 2.

This chain uses TRBV4-1 with TRBJ1-6; 7 nucleotides agree with TRBD1. Trimming took 2 bases from V and 6 from J; bases not matched to a gene: 4. Germline V gene sequence: CDR1 MGHRA, CDR2 YSYEKL. The CDR3 spans 15 residues. For the CDR3, the DNA is TGCGCCAGCAGCCAACGGACAGGCAGTAATTCACCCCTCCACTTT. This gives the protein CASSQRTGSNSPLHF.

The chain couples TRBV5-6 to TRBJ1-5; TRBD1 aligns across 7 bases. There are 15 residues in the CDR3. Germline assignment: CDR1 SGHDT and CDR2 YYEEEE. The ends lost 2 bases at V and 4 bases at J; junction bases unmatched: 6. CDR3 sequence: CASSLSAGGNQPQHF. The CDR3 DNA reads TGTGCCAGCAGCTTATCTGCAGGGGGAAATCAGCCCCAGCATTTT.

The chain is built from TRBV6-4 and TRBJ2-7; 7 nucleotides match TRBD1. Germline V lookup: CDR1 MRHNA, CDR2 SNTAGT. V was pared by 8 bases and J by 5 bases, with 12 bases of the junction left unmatched. The CDR3 consists of 14 residues. The CDR3 region is CASSNRGFRDEQYF. CDR3 in DNA: TGTGCCAGCTCAAACAGGGGTTTTAGGGACGAGCAGTACTTC.

The chain links TRBV24-1 to TRBJ1-5; 8 bases fit TRBD1. The germline CDR1 and CDR2 sequences are KGHDR and SFDVKD. Trimming took 2 bases from V and 3 from J; bases not matched to a gene: 5. This CDR3 comprises 16 residues. Written as DNA, the CDR3 is TGTGCCACCAGTGATTCAAGACAGGGGCCCAATCAGCCCCAGCATTTT. As protein: CATSDSRQGPNQPQHF.

This chain links TRBV24-1 with TRBJ2-3; 15 nucleotides match TRBD2. The trim removed 5 bases at V and 4 bases at J, leaving 3 bases unmatched. Germline V lookup: CDR1 KGHDR, CDR2 SFDVKD. The CDR3 length is 16 residues. The CDR3 reads CATSAGLAGGSDTQYF. For the CDR3, the DNA is TGTGCCACCAGTGCTGGACTAGCGGGGGGGTCAGATACGCAGTATTTT.

The rearrangement joins TRBV7-8 to TRBJ1-2; D gene uncertain. Trimming removed 1 base from V and 1 base from J, with 10 bases in between. The CDR3 covers 15 residues. Germline V gene sequence: CDR1 SGHVS, CDR2 FQNEAQ. For the CDR3, the DNA is TGTGCCAGCAGCTTAGGCCCAGGTTTTAACTATGGCTACACCTTC. This encodes CASSLGPGFNYGYTF. The full variable domain, completed using reference TRBV7-8 and TRBJ1-2, is GAGVSQSPRYKVAKRGQDVALRCDPISGHVSLFWYQQALGQGPEFLTYFQNEAQLDKSGLPSDRFFAERPEGSVSTLKIQRTQQEDSAVYLCASSLGPGFNYGYTFGSGTRLTVV.

The chain joins TRBV19 to TRBJ1-2; a possible D gene is TRBD1 (5 bases). This CDR3 region has 15 residues. The V gene lost 4 bases and the J gene lost 0 bases, with 12 bases spanning the gap. Germline lookup yields CDR1 LNHDA and CDR2 SQIVND (reference sequence). Here the CDR3 reads CASSTPGLTNYGYTF. In DNA, the CDR3 is TGTGCCAGTAGTACCCCAGGGCTGACTAACTATGGCTACACCTTC.

The CDR3 coding sequence is TGCGCCAGCAGCTTGGGTGACAGCGTTGGAAACACCATATATTTT. Amino acid sequence: CASSLGDSVGNTIYF. The chain couples TRBV5-1 to TRBJ1-3, with a weak D call TRBD1 (5 bases). V gave up 0 bases and J gave up 3 bases, with 10 bases separating them. The CDR3 has 15 residues. Germline CDR1 and CDR2: SGHRS and YFSETQ.

The chain's CDR3 is CASSLSALSNYGYTF. The DNA for the CDR3 is TGTGCCAGCAGTTTATCAGCCCTGTCTAACTATGGCTACACCTTC. This rearrangement joins TRBV27 to TRBJ1-2; D is uncertain. Between the trimmed V and J ends, which lost 0 bases and 0 bases, there was a span of 8 bases. This CDR3 has 15 residues. Germline V gene sequence: CDR1 MNHEY, CDR2 SMNVEV (reference sequence).

The chain recombines TRBV14 with TRBJ1-6, with no clear D. Trimming pared 3 bases from V and 0 bases from J, leaving 6 bases between. The CDR3 is 15 residues long. Germline assignment: CDR1 SGHDN and CDR2 FVKESK. CDR3 sequence reads: CASSHPSSYNSPLHF. CDR3 DNA: TGTGCCAGCAGCCACCCGAGCTCCTATAATTCACCCCTCCACTTT.

The CDR3 DNA is TGCGCCAGCAGCTTGGATCCTAGCGGGGGGAACACCGGGGAGCTGTTTTTT. Its translation: CASSLDPSGGNTGELFF. The chain joins TRBV5-1 to TRBJ2-2; 10 positions match TRBD2. This CDR3 is built from 17 residues. V shed 0 bases and J 1 base; nucleotides not matched to a gene: 3. Germline loops: CDR1 SGHRS, CDR2 YFSETQ.

This chain links TRBV11-2 with TRBJ2-5; the match to TRBD2 covers 9 bases. V was pared by 1 base and J by 1 base, with 7 bases of the junction left unmatched. The CDR3 extends over 17 amino acids. The V gene's germline CDR1 is SGHAT and CDR2 FQNNGV. The CDR3 here is CASSLGPAGGPQETQYF. CDR3 nucleotides: TGTGCCAGCAGCTTAGGTCCAGCGGGGGGCCCCCAAGAGACCCAGTACTTC.

The J gene is TRBJ1-3, the V gene TRBV19; 12 bases agree with TRBD1. This CDR3 has 15 amino acids. In germline, CDR1 is LNHDA, CDR2 SQIVND (reference sequence). Unmatched junction bases numbered 4, after V lost 9 bases and J lost 1 base. DNA for the CDR3: TGTGCCAGATCGGGACAGGGGGCTTCTGGAAACACCATATATTTT. It specifies CARSGQGASGNTIYF.

The chain joins TRBV9 to TRBJ2-1; 7 nucleotides agree with TRBD1. From germline, CDR1 is SGDLS and CDR2 YYNGEE. J was trimmed by 4 bases and V by 0 bases; bases with no gene match: 1. The length of the CDR3 is 14 residues. CDR3 in DNA: TGTGCCAGCAGCGTAGAACAGGGGTACAATGAGCAGTTCTTC. Residues: CASSVEQGYNEQFF.